A single sample gave rise to the 22 T cell receptor beta chains below, sequenced in a study of blood T cell repertoires in COVID-19. The repertoire was sequenced with immunoSEQ multiplex PCR; TCRdb's copy has only in-frame clones and lacks some. The repertoire includes some 97,000 clones, roughly 80% of them detected once, and roughly 13% sits in the top ten. Input material: peripheral blood. These receptors were collected from a man aged 50 or older with active or convalescent COVID-19.

This clone occurred a few times. The chain has TRBV5-1 and TRBJ1-6; D remains ambiguous. V shed 3 bases and J shed 7 bases, with 11 bases lying between them. CDR1 is SGHRS, CDR2 YFSETQ, per germline. This CDR3 has 14 residues. The CDR3 bases are TGCGCCAGCAGCTCAGAGGCGACCAATTCACCCCTCCACTTT. It encodes CASSSEATNSPLHF.

The count of this clone is one. The V call is TRBV5-1, the J call TRBJ2-7; TRBD2 is a possible D gene (6 bases). The V and J ends lost 3 bases and 5 bases respectively, with 15 bases between them. In germline, CDR1 is SGHRS, CDR2 YFSETQ. The CDR3 runs to 14 residues. The CDR3: CASSSRLDVDEQYF. CDR3 DNA: TGCGCCAGCAGCTCCCGACTAGATGTCGACGAGCAGTACTTC.

The chain links TRBV3-1 (or the pseudogene TRBV3-2) to TRBJ2-1, with 8 nucleotides matching TRBD2. The V and J ends lost 0 bases and 9 bases, in that order; junction bases with no gene match: 13. The CDR3 extends over 17 amino acids. Germline loops: CDR1 LGHDT, CDR2 YNNKEL (reference sequence). The CDR3 DNA sequence: TGTGCCAGCAGCCAAGAAAAGATGGCGGGAGGCCTAAGTGAGCAGTTCTTC. Protein sequence: CASSQEKMAGGLSEQFF.

V gene TRBV6-5 combines with J gene TRBJ2-7, with 8 bases aligning to TRBD2. The CDR3 is made up of 15 amino acids. Trimming at V came to 4 bases and at J to 0 bases, leaving 5 bases not matched to a gene. Germline V gives CDR1 MNHEY, CDR2 SVGAGI. The CDR3 coding sequence is TGTGCCAGCAGTTGGACCGGGACTAGCTCCTACGAGCAGTACTTC. It codes for CASSWTGTSSYEQYF.

The V call is TRBV11-3, the J call TRBJ2-3, with TRBD2 identical over 11 bases. The CDR3 runs to 15 residues. V was pared by 1 base and J by 6 bases, with 3 bases of the junction left unmatched. Germline CDR1 is SGHNT and CDR2 is YENEEA. CDR3 bases: TGTGCCAGCAGCTTAGGGACTAGCGGGCGGGATACGCAGTATTTT. Protein: CASSLGTSGRDTQYF.

This sequence joins TRBV18 and TRBJ2-7; D ambiguous. Germline V gives CDR1 KGHSH, CDR2 LQKENI. Trimming pared 4 bases from V and 2 bases from J, leaving 15 bases between. CDR3 size: 15 residues. The CDR3 loop is CASSQSSESTYEQYF. For the CDR3, the DNA is TGTGCCAGCTCACAGTCGTCCGAGAGTACCTACGAGCAGTACTTC.

This chain joins TRBV3-1 (or the pseudogene TRBV3-2) and TRBJ2-4, with TRBD2 matching over 14 bases. The CDR3 is 18 residues long. In germline, CDR1 is LGHDT, CDR2 YNNKEL (reference sequence). Germline trimming cut 4 bases from V and 7 bases from J; bases unmatched to any gene: 12. The CDR3, as DNA: TGTGCCAGCAGCCCCGCCGGGACTAGCGGGAGATCGGGGAACATTCAGTACTTC. Its protein product is CASSPAGTSGRSGNIQYF.

The genes are TRBV5-1 and TRBJ2-3; perhaps TRBD1 as D (6 bases). Germline V gene data show CDR1 as SGHRS and CDR2 as YFSETQ. Trimming cost V 4 bases and J 1 base, with 16 bases left between them. The CDR3 loop spans 16 amino acids. CDR3 bases: TGCGCCAGCAGCATCCGACAGGTCTTTCGCACAGATACGCAGTATTTT. Its protein product is CASSIRQVFRTDTQYF.

CDR3 coding DNA: TGCAGCGCCATCCCTAGCGGACTAGCGGGCGAGCAGTACTTC. Translating gives CSAIPSGLAGEQYF. This chain links TRBV29-1 with TRBJ2-7; TRBD2 aligns across 11 bases. CDR1 and CDR2 from the germline V gene are SQVTM and ANQGSEA. Trimming cost V 7 bases and J 6 bases; bases outside gene matches: 11. The CDR3 sequence is 14 residues long.

This chain connects TRBV28 to TRBJ2-3; the D is unclear. V lost 3 bases and J 5 bases, leaving 12 bases between the germline ends. The CDR3 is 14 residues long. Germline V gives CDR1 MDHEN, CDR2 SYDVKM. DNA for the CDR3: TGTGCCAGCAGTTTTAGCTCACCCGGAGATACGCAGTATTTT. As protein: CASSFSSPGDTQYF.

V is TRBV6-2 or TRBV6-3 and J is TRBJ1-5; D not certain. V gave up 2 bases and J gave up 3 bases, with 11 bases separating them. Germline lookup yields CDR1 MNHEY and CDR2 SVGEGT. The length of the CDR3 is 15 residues. The CDR3 DNA reads as TGTGCCAGCAGTTACCAAAGCGGCGCCAATCAGCCCCAGCATTTT. Protein sequence: CASSYQSGANQPQHF.

This clone was found once. The J gene is TRBJ1-4, the V gene TRBV5-1; TRBD1 aligns across 7 bases. Germline trimming cut 0 bases from V and 5 bases from J; bases unmatched to any gene: 10. The CDR3 runs to 17 residues. The germline V gene has CDR1 SGHRS and CDR2 YFSETQ. The CDR3 protein is CASSLVPTGVGNEKLFF. CDR3 DNA: TGCGCCAGCAGCTTGGTGCCCACAGGGGTGGGGAATGAAAAACTGTTTTTT. The full variable domain, in which reference TRBV5-1 and TRBJ1-4 provide the parts outside the CDR3, is KAGVTQTPRYLIKTRGQQVTLSCSPISGHRSVSWYQQTPGQGLQFLFEYFSETQRNKGNFPGRFSGRQFSNSRSEMNVSTLELGDSALYLCASSLVPTGVGNEKLFFGSGTQLSVL.

The V gene is TRBV13, the J gene TRBJ2-2; 10 positions agree with TRBD2. The ends lost 5 bases at V and 8 bases at J; junction bases unmatched: 11. The length of the CDR3 is 16 residues. CDR1 is PRHDT, CDR2 FYEKMQ, per germline (reference sequence). The CDR3 region has the DNA TGTGCCAGCAGCCCGCGCTCTAGCGGGAGTTCTGGGGAGCTGTTTTTT. Amino acid sequence: CASSPRSSGSSGELFF.

The chain links TRBV7-2 to TRBJ2-1; the match to TRBD1 covers 7 bases. The CDR3 spans 14 residues. CDR1 and CDR2 from the germline V gene are SGHTA and FQGNSA. Losses at the gene ends were 6 bases for V and 5 bases for J; bases not matched to a gene: 7. The CDR3 DNA is TGTGCCAGCAGGGATACCGGGACAGACAATGAGCAGTTCTTC. Its protein is CASRDTGTDNEQFF.

V is TRBV5-1 and J is TRBJ1-5; tentative D call: TRBD1 (5 bases). V dropped 2 bases and J dropped 4 bases, with 10 bases sitting between them. This CDR3 has 14 residues. CDR1 is SGHRS, CDR2 YFSETQ, per germline. The CDR3 loop reads CASSFAGGNQPQHF. DNA for the CDR3: TGCGCCAGCAGCTTCGCGGGGGGTAATCAGCCCCAGCATTTT.

The chain recombines TRBV25-1 with TRBJ2-1, with TRBD1 matching over 7 bases. Germline V gives CDR1 MGHDK, CDR2 SYGVNS. Trimming removed 4 bases from V and 0 bases from J; junction bases left unmatched: 9. This CDR3 is built from 17 residues. The CDR3 DNA reads TGTGCCAGCAGTGCCTCGGGGACAGCAAGCTCCTACAATGAGCAGTTCTTC. Protein sequence: CASSASGTASSYNEQFF.

V gene TRBV9 combines with J gene TRBJ2-2, with TRBD2 matching over 7 bases. CDR1 and CDR2 (germline): SGDLS, YYNGEE. Trimming took 4 bases from V and 4 from J; bases not matched to a gene: 7. The CDR3 loop spans 15 amino acids. In nucleotides, the CDR3 is TGTGCCAGCAGCTTAACCGGGACTACCACCGGGGAGCTGTTTTTT. Its protein product is CASSLTGTTTGELFF.

The CDR3 region is CATSDESGRITDTQYF. The DNA of the CDR3 is TGTGCCACCAGTGATGAAAGCGGGAGGATCACAGATACGCAGTATTTT. This chain uses TRBV24-1 with TRBJ2-3; 9 bases align to TRBD2. V was pared by 3 bases and J by 2 bases, with 5 bases of the junction left unmatched. Germline V CDR1 and CDR2: KGHDR, SFDVKD. This CDR3 is built from 16 residues.

The J gene is TRBJ2-1, the V gene TRBV2; D possibly corresponds to TRBD1 (5 bases). The germline V and J ends were trimmed by 8 bases and 5 bases, with 19 bases remaining between them. Per the germline V gene, CDR1 is SNHLY and CDR2 is FYNNEI. This CDR3 is 15 amino acids long. Here the CDR3 DNA reads TGTGCCAGCTCATATGACAGCTCAGTGGACAATGAGCAGTTCTTC. Its protein is CASSYDSSVDNEQFF.

This sequence joins TRBV23-1 and TRBJ2-7; 7 bases agree with TRBD1. TRBV23-1 is an ORF; its function is uncertain. The V gene end was trimmed by 0 bases and the J gene end by 3 bases; junction bases not matched to a gene: 5. The CDR3 runs to 15 residues. Here the CDR3 reads CASSQSGGWDYEQYF. Here the CDR3 DNA reads TGCGCCAGCAGTCAATCAGGGGGCTGGGACTACGAGCAGTACTTC.

To note about this clone: The same CDR3 also results from other DNA sequences found in this sample. The chain links TRBV24-1 to TRBJ2-6; 8 nucleotides line up with TRBD1. The CDR3 has 15 residues. The V gene's germline CDR1 is KGHDR and CDR2 SFDVKD. The J segment lost 2 bases and the V segment lost 10 bases, leaving 6 bases of the junction unmatched. Here the CDR3 reads CATGTGGAGANVLTF. The CDR3, as DNA: TGTGCCACGGGGACAGGTGGGGCTGGGGCCAACGTCCTGACTTTC.

This chain uses TRBV30 with TRBJ2-5; 9 nucleotides agree with TRBD2. V shed 2 bases, J shed 0 bases, and the junction held 4 bases outside the gene matches. Germline V gene lookup returns CDR1 GTSNPN and CDR2 SVGIG (reference sequence). The CDR3 spans 15 residues. In nucleotides, the CDR3 is TGTGCCTGGAGTTTAGGACTAGCGAACCAAGAGACCCAGTACTTC. This encodes CAWSLGLANQETQYF.